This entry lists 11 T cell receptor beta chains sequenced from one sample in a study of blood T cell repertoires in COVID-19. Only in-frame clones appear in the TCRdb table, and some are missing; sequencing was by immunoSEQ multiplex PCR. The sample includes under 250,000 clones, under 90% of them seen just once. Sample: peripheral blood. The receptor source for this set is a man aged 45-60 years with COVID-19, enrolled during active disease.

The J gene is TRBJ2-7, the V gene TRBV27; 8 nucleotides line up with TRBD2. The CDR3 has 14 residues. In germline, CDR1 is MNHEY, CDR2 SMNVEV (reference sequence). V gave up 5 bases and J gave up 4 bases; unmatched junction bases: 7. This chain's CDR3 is CASSRAGATYEQYF. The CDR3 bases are TGTGCCAGCAGTAGAGCGGGAGCCACTTACGAGCAGTACTTC.

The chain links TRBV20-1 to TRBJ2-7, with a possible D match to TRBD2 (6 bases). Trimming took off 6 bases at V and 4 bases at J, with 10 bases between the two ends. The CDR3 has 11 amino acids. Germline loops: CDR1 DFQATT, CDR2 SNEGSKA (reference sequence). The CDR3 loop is CSARLVYEQYF. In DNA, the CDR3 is TGCAGTGCCAGACTAGTGTACGAGCAGTACTTC.

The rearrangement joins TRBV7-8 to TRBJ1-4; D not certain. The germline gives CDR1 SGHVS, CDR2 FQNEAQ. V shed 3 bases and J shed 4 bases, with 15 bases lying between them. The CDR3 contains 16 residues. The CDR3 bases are TGTGCCAGCAGCTTGCTCCTTGCGGCTCTTAATGAAAAACTGTTTTTT. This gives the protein CASSLLLAALNEKLFF. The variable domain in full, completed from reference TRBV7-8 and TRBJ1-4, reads GAGVSQSPRYKVAKRGQDVALRCDPISGHVSLFWYQQALGQGPEFLTYFQNEAQLDKSGLPSDRFFAERPEGSVSTLKIQRTQQEDSAVYLCASSLLLAALNEKLFFGSGTQLSVL.

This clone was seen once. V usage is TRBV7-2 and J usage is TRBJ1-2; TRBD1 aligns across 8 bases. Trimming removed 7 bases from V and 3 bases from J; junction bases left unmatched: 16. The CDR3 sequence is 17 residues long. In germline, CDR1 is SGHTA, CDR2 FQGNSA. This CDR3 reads CASTLEEPGGIDYGYTF. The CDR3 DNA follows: TGTGCCAGCACCCTAGAAGAGCCAGGGGGCATTGACTATGGCTACACCTTC.

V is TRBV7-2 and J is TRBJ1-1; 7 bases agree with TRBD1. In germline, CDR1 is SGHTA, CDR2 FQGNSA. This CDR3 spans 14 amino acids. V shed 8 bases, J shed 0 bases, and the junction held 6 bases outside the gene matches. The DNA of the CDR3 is TGTGCCAGCGAACCACAGGGGATGAACACTGAAGCTTTCTTT. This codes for CASEPQGMNTEAFF.

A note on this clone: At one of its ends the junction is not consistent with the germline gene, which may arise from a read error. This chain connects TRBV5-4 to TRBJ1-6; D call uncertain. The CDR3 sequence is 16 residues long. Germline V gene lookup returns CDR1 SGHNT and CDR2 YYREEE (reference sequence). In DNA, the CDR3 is TGTGCCAGCAGCTTGGCCGTGGAGGCGGTAGGTTCACCCCCCCACTTT. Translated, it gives CASSLAVEAVGSPPHF. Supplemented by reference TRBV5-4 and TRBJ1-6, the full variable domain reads ETGVTQSPTHLIKTRGQQVTLRCSSQSGHNTVSWYQQALGQGPQFIFQYYREEENGRGNFPPRFSGLQFPNYSSELNVNALELDDSALYLCASSLAVEAVGSPPHFGNGTRLTVT.

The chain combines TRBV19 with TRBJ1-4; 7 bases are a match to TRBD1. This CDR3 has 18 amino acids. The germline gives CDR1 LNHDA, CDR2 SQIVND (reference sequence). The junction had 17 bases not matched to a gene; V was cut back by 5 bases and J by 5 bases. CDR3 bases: TGTGCCAGTAGTCCATTGCAACTTCGACAGGGACGGAATGAAAAACTGTTTTTT. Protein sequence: CASSPLQLRQGRNEKLFF. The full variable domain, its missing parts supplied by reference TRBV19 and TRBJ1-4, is DGGITQSPKYLFRKEGQNVTLSCEQNLNHDAMYWYRQDPGQGLRLIYYSQIVNDFQKGDIAEGYSVSREKKESFPLTVTSAQKNPTAFYLCASSPLQLRQGRNEKLFFGSGTQLSVL.

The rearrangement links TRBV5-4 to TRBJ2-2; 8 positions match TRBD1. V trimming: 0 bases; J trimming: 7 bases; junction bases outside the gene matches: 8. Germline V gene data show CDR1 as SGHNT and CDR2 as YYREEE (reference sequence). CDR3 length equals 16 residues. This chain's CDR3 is CASSLVQGAWGGELFF. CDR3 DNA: TGTGCCAGCAGCTTGGTCCAGGGGGCCTGGGGCGGGGAGCTGTTTTTT.

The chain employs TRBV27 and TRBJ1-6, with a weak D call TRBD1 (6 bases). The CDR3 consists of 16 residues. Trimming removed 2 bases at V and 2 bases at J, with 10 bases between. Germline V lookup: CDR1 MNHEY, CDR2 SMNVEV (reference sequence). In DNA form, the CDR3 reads TGTGCCAGCAGTTTACAGGGGCCGGCCTATAATTCACCCCTCCACTTT. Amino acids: CASSLQGPAYNSPLHF.

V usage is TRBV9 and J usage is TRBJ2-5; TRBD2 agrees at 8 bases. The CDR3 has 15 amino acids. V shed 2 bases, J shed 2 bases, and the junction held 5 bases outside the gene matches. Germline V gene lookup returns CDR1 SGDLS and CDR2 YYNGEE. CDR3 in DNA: TGTGCCAGCAGCGTTAGCGGGACCGGACAAGAGACCCAGTACTTC. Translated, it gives CASSVSGTGQETQYF. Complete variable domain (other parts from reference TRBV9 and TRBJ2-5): DSGVTQTPKHLITATGQRVTLRCSPRSGDLSVYWYQQSLDQGLQFLIQYYNGEERAKGNILERFSAQQFPDLHSELNLSSLELGDSALYFCASSVSGTGQETQYFGPGTRLLVL.

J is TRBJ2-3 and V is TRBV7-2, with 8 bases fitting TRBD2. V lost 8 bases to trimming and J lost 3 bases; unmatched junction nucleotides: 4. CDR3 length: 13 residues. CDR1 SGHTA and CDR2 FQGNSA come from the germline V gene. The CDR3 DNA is TGTGCCAGCGTCGGGGGGGCGACAGATACGCAGTATTTT. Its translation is CASVGGATDTQYF.